The T cell receptor beta chain under discussion was sequenced for a study of blood T cell repertoires in COVID-19 (dated by TCRdb to between 2020 and 2021). General notes on the study: Samples covering the acute and convalescent phases of COVID-19 were provided by collaborators in the United States, Italy and Spain. The material from the prospective study consisted of cDNA or gDNA derived from T cells, B-cell-depleted T cells, or PBMCs. Deeply sampled blood TCRbeta repertoires from subjects exposed to, actively infected with, or recovered from COVID-19 were included in the dataset. The repertoires were made available in a free public database intended to serve as a resource for research on the immune response to SARS-CoV-2. Samples were obtained from the ongoing ImmuneRACE study (first 160 participants) and from over 1,000 subjects provided by 6 global collaborators. Nearly every sample came with metadata listing a de-identified subject ID, COVID-19 status, age in years and sex. Where available, HLA class I and class II types were taken from metadata supplied by the sample provider and were not determined by assay-based typing.

Participants in the prospective study were enrolled through a virtual design, were aged roughly 18 to 95 years, and lived in roughly 25 United States geographic areas. In the prospective study, participants were assigned to cohorts based on the clinical history participants reported in a screening survey and a study questionnaire. Each participant in the prospective study had whole blood, serum and a nasopharyngeal or oropharyngeal swab collected by mobile phlebotomists. Additional blood draws and questionnaires over an approximately 2-month period could optionally be provided by prospective study participants. Before DNA extraction, blood samples from the prospective study were shipped at room temperature or frozen. What the study reported, not specific to this receptor: The amount of clinical and demographic metadata varied by source and participant and was provided uncurated.

TCRbeta CDR3 regions were amplified from genomic DNA using the immunoSEQ Assay, a bias-controlled multiplex PCR. The study's own analysis went as follows. The number of nucleated cells in each sample was estimated by amplification of reference gene primers within the assay. To quantify the absolute abundance of each unique TCRbeta CDR3 rearrangement, sequence reads were collapsed and filtered. Productive Simpson clonality was computed per sample as the square root of Simpson's diversity index over productive rearrangements. Not all clones reach the TCRdb copy of this immuneACCESS table, which keeps in-frame sequences only. Checked studies attribute under half of the gap to unresolved V genes and leave the rest unexplained. V, J and clone size derive from that table, while D and trimming were established from the DNA sequence. In this sample the table shows about 200,000 clones, roughly 82% of which occur a single time. Jointly, the top ten make up under 6.5% of the sample.

From V the trimming removes 3 bases and from J it removes 8 bases, while the gene matches leave 3 bases of the junction unaccounted for. Sequences SGHRS (CDR1) and YFSETQ (CDR2) are obtained from the germline V gene. Counted from cysteine to phenylalanine, this CDR3 has 13 amino acids. Solely the CDR3 DNA is kept, with 39 bases framed from the first base. On this clone itself: Its antigen target is currently unknown. No quality values exist for individual bases; no much larger clone is one base distant.

This clonotype was sampled from an older woman with acute COVID-19. This receptor chain uses TRBV5-1 and TRBJ1-4, with 8 bases matching TRBD1. The sequenced sample consisted of PBMCs or T cells enriched from blood (not recorded which). This receptor carries the CDR3 CASSSGGREKLFF. The DNA sequence follows: TGCGCCAGCAGCTCAGGGGGCCGCGAAAAACTGTTTTTT.